A single sample is the source of the 8 T cell receptor beta chains below, sequenced in a study of molecular identifiers for immune sequencing clone quantification. TCRdb called the PCR reads again in MiXCR, with one record for every CDR3 protein. Of some 650,000 distinct CDR3 sequences in the sample, 15% to 20% were seen once. Source material: naive CD8+ T cells from blood, with Jurkat cell RNA spiked in. Documented subset: FACS-sorted CD8+CD4-CCR7+CD45RA+ naive T cells. The source is a human donor in good health. Some libraries in this study had Jurkat cell RNA spiked in.

This clonotype has ten or more counts. The J gene is TRBJ2-7, the V gene TRBV6-5; TRBD2 matches 7 bases. The CDR3 is made up of 12 amino acids. Losses at the gene ends were 8 bases for V and 4 bases for J; bases not matched to a gene: 5. CDR1 is MNHEY, CDR2 SVGAGI, per germline. The CDR3 DNA sequence: TGTGCCAGCCACGGGGGGAGTTACGAGCAGTACTTC. This gives the protein CASHGGSYEQYF.

This clonotype was detected ten times or more. The chain has TRBV20-1 and TRBJ2-3; 13 bases match TRBD2. V trimming: 0 bases; J trimming: 1 base; junction bases outside the gene matches: 4. Looked up from germline, CDR1 is DFQATT and CDR2 is SNEGSKA (reference sequence). The CDR3 sequence is 17 residues long. CDR3 sequence: CSARDRGTSGGTDTQYF. The DNA for the CDR3 is TGCAGTGCTAGAGATCGGGGGACTAGCGGGGGCACAGATACGCAGTATTTT.

Notes on this clonotype: This may come from a read error, since a much larger clone is one base off. This sequence joins TRBV20-1 and TRBJ2-5; 9 bases match TRBD1. CDR1 DFQATT and CDR2 SNEGSKA come from the germline V gene (reference sequence). The CDR3 is 14 amino acids. CDR3: CSASGTGGAETRYF. The CDR3 DNA is TGCAGTGCTAGCGGTACAGGGGGCGCGGAGACCCGGTACTTC.

This clonotype was seen ten or more times. This chain joins TRBV7-8 and TRBJ2-6; a weak D match, TRBD1 (5 bases). The CDR3 is 16 residues long. Germline CDR1 SGHVS, CDR2 FQNEAQ. Trimming shortened V by 0 bases and J by 0 bases, and 6 bases separated the two germline ends. The CDR3 is CASSLAQVSGANVLTF. The CDR3 DNA follows: TGTGCCAGCAGCTTAGCACAGGTCTCTGGGGCCAACGTCCTGACTTTC.

This clonotype occurred a few times. The V call is TRBV7-9, the J call TRBJ2-2; no firm D call. Germline CDR1 and CDR2: SEHNR and FQNEAQ (reference sequence). This CDR3 is 13 amino acids long. V was clipped by 5 bases and J by 7 bases, with 11 bases between them. The CDR3 region is CASSRQSDGELFF. The CDR3 DNA reads as TGTGCCAGCAGCCGGCAATCGGACGGGGAGCTGTTTTTT.

Concerning this clonotype itself: A read error is possible here, since a much larger clone lies one base away. The chain couples TRBV27 to TRBJ2-1, with a tentative D call TRBD2 (6 bases). V gave up 7 bases and J gave up 8 bases, with 18 bases separating them. Looked up from germline, CDR1 is MNHEY and CDR2 is SMNVEV (reference sequence). The CDR3 contains 14 residues. CDR3 protein: CASKWSSEIYEQFF. The DNA of the CDR3 is TGTGCCAGCAAGTGGTCTAGCGAGATCTATGAGCAGTTCTTC.

This clonotype came up many times. CDR3 loop: CASSLSDLKDPNEQYF. The CDR3 bases are TGTGCCAGCAGTTTATCCGATTTAAAGGATCCCAACGAGCAGTACTTC. J is TRBJ2-7 and V is TRBV12-3 or TRBV12-4; no reliable D call. V lost 2 bases and J 5 bases, leaving 19 bases between the germline ends. This CDR3 contains 16 residues.

This clonotype was counted ten times or more. The genes are TRBV4-3 and TRBJ1-6; 7 positions agree with TRBD1. The CDR3 length is 17 residues. V gave up 0 bases and J gave up 9 bases; unmatched junction bases: 11. Germline CDR1 and CDR2: LGHNA and YSLEER. DNA of the CDR3: TGCGCCAGCAGCCAAGATTTTGTAGGGAGGGGGCGTTCACCCCTCCACTTT. Protein product: CASSQDFVGRGRSPLHF.